This TCR beta chain was captured by sequencing in a study of beta chain features in type 1 diabetes. Study-level background: Sorted cell examination encompassed under 130 million cells across all samples.

Germline CDR1 and CDR2: SGHTA and FQGNSA. The V end was cut by 4 bases, the J end by 10 bases, with 16 bases between. This CDR3 has 14 amino acids. Study-wide results and caveats: All four CD4+ subsets of Type 1 diabetes patients contained TCRB CDR3s that were moderately but significantly shorter.

Expressed TCRB transcripts got sequenced, as all isolated RNA was reverse transcribed. The table came from immunoSEQ multiplex PCR; TCRdb's copy has only in-frame clones and leaves some out. The sample lists under 850,000 clones, 13% occurring once. This clone was detected a few times. Its antigen remains unidentified. This TCR was sampled from a man between 18 and 29 years old with type 1 diabetes. Input material: naive CD4+ T cells from blood. V is TRBV7-2 and J is TRBJ1-4; perhaps TRBD1 as D (5 bases). This CDR3 reads CASSSTMGPRKLFF. In DNA, the CDR3 is TGTGCCAGCAGCTCGACGATGGGGCCCCGAAAACTGTTTTTT.